The sequence of this T cell receptor beta chain was determined in a study of vaccination and CD4 T cells after COVID-19. As for the study in general: A CEFX pool, an HIV-1 Nef pool, or no peptide went to control cultures. Study results and limitations: For SARS-CoV-2-reactive clonotypes, the median went from around 20 to 38, a nonsignificant increase.

The V gene's germline CDR1 is DFQATT and CDR2 SNEGSKA (reference sequence). CDR3 size: 14 residues. Trimming took off 5 bases at V and 2 bases at J, with 16 bases between the two ends. Described treatment: approximately 9-day PBMC culture with coronavirus spike peptide pools or control peptides (ViraFEST assay). Alongside approximately 11 IU/ml IL-2 and around 10 ug/ml peptide pools, PBMCs were cultured at under 2.5 million per well. A remark on this clonotype: As yet, its antigen is unknown.

Cultured CD4+ T-cell DNA underwent Oncomine TCR Beta short-read sequencing. It was from cultured CD4+ T cells that genomic DNA was extracted. Using its own MiXCR run on the PCR reads, TCRdb lists one record per CDR3 protein. The sample consists of 20,000 to 25,000 distinct CDR3 sequences, around three fifths of them appearing once. This clonotype was obtained from a human donor who had recovered from COVID-19. Sequenced input: CD4+ T cells from blood, cultured in vitro. The rearrangement joins TRBV20-1 to TRBJ2-7; unclear D gene. The CDR3: CSASDPLLTYEQYF. The CDR3 bases are TGCAGTGCTTCGGACCCTCTCCTTACCTACGAGCAGTACTTC.